The 8 T cell receptor beta chains presented below share a single source sample, sequenced in a study of blood T cell repertoires in COVID-19 (dated by TCRdb to 2018 to 2021). The receptor library was made with the immunoSEQ multiplex PCR assay. TCRdb mirrors the immuneACCESS table, restricted to in-frame sequences. Some clones are absent from its copies; in checked studies, under half trace to an unresolved V gene, and the reason for the others is unknown. The sample table contains about 68,000 clones; only one count was recorded for approximately 88% of them. The ten largest make up around 9.5% of the sample. Source material: peripheral blood. Receptors were obtained from a man aged 50 or older with active COVID-19.

This chain links TRBV5-4 with TRBJ2-5; D perhaps matches TRBD2 (5 bases). CDR1 and CDR2 (germline): SGHNT, YYREEE (reference sequence). The CDR3 has 12 residues. The V and J ends lost 5 bases and 1 base respectively, with 6 bases between them. The CDR3 region is CASRRAQETQYF. The CDR3 DNA is TGTGCCAGCAGGAGGGCCCAAGAGACCCAGTACTTC. Together with reference TRBV5-4 and TRBJ2-5, the CDR3 gives the full variable domain: ETGVTQSPTHLIKTRGQQVTLRCSSQSGHNTVSWYQQALGQGPQFIFQYYREEENGRGNFPPRFSGLQFPNYSSELNVNALELDDSALYLCASRRAQETQYFGPGTRLLVL.

This chain connects TRBV10-3 to TRBJ2-2; TRBD1 agrees at 7 bases. V gave up 4 bases and J gave up 7 bases; unmatched junction bases: 9. Germline lookup yields CDR1 ENHRY and CDR2 SYGVKD. The CDR3 extends over 15 amino acids. The CDR3 spells CAISATGNFNGELFF. CDR3 nucleotides: TGTGCCATCAGTGCGACAGGGAATTTTAACGGGGAGCTGTTTTTT.

The CDR3 DNA sequence: TGTGCCAGCAGCTTAAGGGCGGGACCCCTTGAGCAGTACTTC. Its translation is CASSLRAGPLEQYF. V and J are TRBV7-2 and TRBJ2-7; the D gene is possibly TRBD2 (6 bases). V was cut by 2 bases and J by 7 bases, with 15 bases left in between. Germline values: CDR1 SGHTA, CDR2 FQGNSA. The CDR3 is made up of 14 amino acids.

The chain is built from TRBV15 and TRBJ1-6; D is perhaps TRBD1 (6 bases). The V end lost 6 bases, the J end lost 7 bases, and 13 bases lay between the germline ends. From germline, CDR1 is LNHNV and CDR2 YYDKDF (reference sequence). The CDR3 runs 14 residues. This chain's CDR3 is CATRNARGNSPLHF. The CDR3 DNA is TGTGCCACCAGGAACGCCAGGGGAAATTCACCCCTCCACTTT.

J is TRBJ2-5 and V is TRBV10-1, with 8 bases aligning to TRBD2. Germline CDR1 WNHNN, CDR2 SYGVQD (reference sequence). After removal of 2 bases from V and 5 bases from J, the junction contained 13 bases not matched to a gene. The CDR3 is made up of 17 amino acids. CDR3 coding DNA: TGCGCCAGCAGTGAGAGTGGGCGCCAGCGGGAGTCCGAGACCCAGTACTTC. Translating it yields CASSESGRQRESETQYF.

V gene TRBV10-1 combines with J gene TRBJ2-3; perhaps TRBD2 as D (5 bases). Per germline, CDR1 WNHNN and CDR2 SYGVQD (reference sequence). The CDR3 has 14 amino acids. V dropped 6 bases and J dropped 5 bases, with 15 bases sitting between them. In nucleotides, the CDR3 is TGCGCCAGCAGCTGGGCTAACCGGGGAGATACGCAGTATTTT. Its translation is CASSWANRGDTQYF.

The chain joins TRBV3-1 (or the pseudogene TRBV3-2) to TRBJ2-7; 13 bases map to TRBD2. The CDR3 loop spans 16 amino acids. After removal of 4 bases from V and 0 bases from J, the junction contained 3 bases not matched to a gene. Germline V gene lookup returns CDR1 LGHDT and CDR2 YNNKEL (reference sequence). The CDR3 region has the DNA TGTGCCAGCAGCCGGACTAGCGGGAGTTACTCCTACGAGCAGTACTTC. As protein: CASSRTSGSYSYEQYF.

V and J are TRBV5-5 and TRBJ1-5, with 8 bases lining up with TRBD1. Unmatched junction bases numbered 7, after V lost 0 bases and J lost 2 bases. Germline V gene sequence: CDR1 SGHKS, CDR2 YYEKEE (reference sequence). CDR3 length: 17 amino acids. CDR3: CASSLDSGQAGNQPQHF. DNA for the CDR3: TGTGCCAGCAGCTTGGACTCGGGACAGGCCGGCAATCAGCCCCAGCATTTT.